The source of this T cell receptor (beta chain) is a study of tumor-infiltrating lymphocytes in primary liver carcinoma. The CDR3 runs 15 residues. Germline CDR1 and CDR2: LGHNA and YSLEER. A primer matching the constant region was used to make TCR beta cDNA from 500 to 650 ng of total RNA. TCR beta libraries came from three nested multiplex PCR rounds using slightly modified ARM-PCR. Each of the first two PCR rounds ran approximately 9 cycles with TRBV1-TRBV30 forward and C-beta reverse primers. One entry per CDR3 protein results from TCRdb running MiXCR on the multiplex PCR reads. The sample consists of fewer than 350,000 distinct CDR3 sequences, less than 70% of them appearing once. Both blood RNA, taken from unsorted whole blood, and germline DNA were extracted.

The chain links TRBV4-3 to TRBJ2-3; D ambiguous. TRBJ1-5 explains the end of the DNA better; the J call may be wrong. Sequenced input: peripheral blood. This clonotype was sampled from a man aged 35 to 55 with primary liver carcinoma and hepatitis B virus infection. This CDR3 is CASMQGVVLADTQHF. CDR3 nucleotide sequence: TGCGCCAGCATGCAAGGAGTCGTCTTAGCAGATACGCAGCATTTT.